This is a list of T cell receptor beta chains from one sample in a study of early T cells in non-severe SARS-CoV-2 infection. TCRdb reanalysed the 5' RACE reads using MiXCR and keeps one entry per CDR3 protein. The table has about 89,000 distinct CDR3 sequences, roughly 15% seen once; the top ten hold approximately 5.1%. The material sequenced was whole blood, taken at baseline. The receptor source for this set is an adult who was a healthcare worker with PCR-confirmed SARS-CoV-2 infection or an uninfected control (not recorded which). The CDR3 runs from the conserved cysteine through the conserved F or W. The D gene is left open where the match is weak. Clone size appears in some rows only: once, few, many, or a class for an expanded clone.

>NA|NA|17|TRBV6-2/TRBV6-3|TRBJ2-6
CASSLSPGFSGANVLTF
TGTGCCAGCAGTTTAAGTCCGGGATTCTCTGGGGCCAACGTCCTGACTTTC
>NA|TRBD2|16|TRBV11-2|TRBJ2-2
CASTTNLAANTGELFF
TGTGCCAGCACCACGAATCTAGCGGCCAACACCGGGGAGCTGTTTTTT
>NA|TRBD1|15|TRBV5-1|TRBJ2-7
CASSTEDRSRDEQYF
TGCGCCAGCAGCACTGAGGACAGGTCCAGGGACGAGCAGTACTTC
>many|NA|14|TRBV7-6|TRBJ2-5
CASSLRRIQETQYF
TGTGCCAGCAGCCTCCGGCGGATCCAAGAGACCCAGTACTTC
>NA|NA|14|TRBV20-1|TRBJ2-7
CSAETGHISYEQYF
TGCAGTGCGGAGACGGGGCATATCTCCTACGAGCAGTACTTC
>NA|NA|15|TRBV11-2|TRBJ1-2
CASSTLPRSDYGYTF
TGTGCCAGCAGCACCCTACCCCGGTCGGACTATGGCTACACCTTC
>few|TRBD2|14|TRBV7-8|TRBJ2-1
CASSNTQREDEQFF
TGTGCCAGCAGCAATACCCAGCGGGAGGATGAGCAGTTCTTC
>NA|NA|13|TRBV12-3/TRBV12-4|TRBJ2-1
CASSFGGRGEQFF
TGTGCCAGCAGTTTCGGGGGGCGCGGAGAGCAGTTCTTC
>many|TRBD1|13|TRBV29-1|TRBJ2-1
CSVGDRGGNEQFF
TGCAGCGTTGGCGACAGGGGGGGCAATGAGCAGTTCTTC
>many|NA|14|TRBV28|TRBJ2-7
CASRYRDRGYEQYF
TGTGCCAGCAGGTACCGGGACCGGGGCTACGAGCAGTACTTC
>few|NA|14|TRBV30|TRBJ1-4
CAWSVWGSPEELFF
TGTGCCTGGAGTGTCTGGGGTTCGCCGGAAGAACTGTTTTTT
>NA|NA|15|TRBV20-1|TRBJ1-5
CSASPGGVYNQPQHF
TGCAGTGCTAGTCCGGGGGGGGTGTACAATCAGCCCCAGCATTTT
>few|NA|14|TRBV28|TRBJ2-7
CASSLLGKPYEQYF
TGTGCCAGCAGTTTATTAGGGAAACCCTACGAGCAGTACTTC
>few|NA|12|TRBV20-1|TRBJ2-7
CSASAGGYEQYF
TGCAGTGCATCCGCAGGGGGGTACGAGCAGTACTTC
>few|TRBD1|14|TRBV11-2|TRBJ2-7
CASSARTGSWEQYF
TGTGCCAGCAGCGCGCGGACAGGTTCATGGGAGCAGTACTTC
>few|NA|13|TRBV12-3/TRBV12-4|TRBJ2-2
CASRTSRTGELFF
TGTGCCAGCAGAACCAGTCGGACCGGGGAGCTGTTTTTT
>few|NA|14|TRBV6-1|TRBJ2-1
CASTPGAPSDEQFF
TGTGCCAGCACGCCCGGGGCCCCTTCGGATGAGCAGTTCTTC
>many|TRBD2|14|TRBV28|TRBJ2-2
CAGGAGRNTGELFF
TGTGCCGGGGGAGCGGGAAGGAACACCGGGGAGCTGTTTTTT
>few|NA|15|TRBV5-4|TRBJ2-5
CASSPTTILAETQYF
TGTGCCAGCAGCCCAACTACCATCCTAGCAGAGACCCAGTACTTC
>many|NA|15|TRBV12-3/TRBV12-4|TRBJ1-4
CASSSLRDGNEKLFF
TGTGCCAGCAGCTCTCTCCGGGACGGTAATGAAAAACTGTTTTTT
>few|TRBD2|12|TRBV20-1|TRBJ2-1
CSARLADNEQFF
TGCAGTGCTAGACTAGCGGACAATGAGCAGTTCTTC
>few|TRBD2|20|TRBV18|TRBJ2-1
CASSPLSGRAPDSSYNEQFF
TGTGCCAGCTCACCATTAAGCGGGAGGGCCCCAGATAGCTCCTACAATGAGCAGTTCTTC
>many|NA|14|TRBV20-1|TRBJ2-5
CSARDPAGPETQYF
TGCAGTGCTAGAGATCCGGCAGGGCCAGAGACCCAGTACTTC
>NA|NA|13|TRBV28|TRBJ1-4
CASTDRANEKLFF
TGTGCCAGCACTGACAGAGCTAATGAAAAACTGTTTTTT
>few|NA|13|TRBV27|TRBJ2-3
CASSLSVASTQYF
TGTGCCAGCAGTTTATCGGTCGCATCTACGCAGTATTTT
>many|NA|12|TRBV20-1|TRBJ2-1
CSASGPQWEQFF
TGCAGTGCTAGCGGTCCCCAATGGGAGCAGTTCTTC
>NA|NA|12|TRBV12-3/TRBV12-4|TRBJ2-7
CASSIEGSEQYF
TGTGCCAGCAGTATCGAAGGGAGCGAGCAGTACTTC
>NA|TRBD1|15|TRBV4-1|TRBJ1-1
CASSQAGTGGGGAFF
TGCGCCAGCAGCCAAGCCGGGACAGGGGGCGGGGGAGCTTTCTTT
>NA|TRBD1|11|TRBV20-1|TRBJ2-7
CSANRGYEQYF
TGCAGTGCTAACAGGGGTTACGAGCAGTACTTC
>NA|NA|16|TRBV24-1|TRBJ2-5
CATSDLTAAIGETQYF
TGTGCCACCAGTGATTTGACAGCCGCGATTGGCGAGACCCAGTACTTC
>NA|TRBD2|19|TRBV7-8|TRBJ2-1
CASSLAGLAAIRVYNEQFF
TGTGCCAGCAGCTTAGCCGGACTAGCGGCCATCAGAGTTTACAATGAGCAGTTCTTC
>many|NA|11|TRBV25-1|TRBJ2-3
CASSVADTQYF
TGTGCCAGCAGTGTTGCAGATACGCAGTATTTT
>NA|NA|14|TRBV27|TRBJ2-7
CASSPTGTRVEQYF
TGTGCCAGCAGCCCGACCGGGACACGGGTCGAGCAGTACTTC
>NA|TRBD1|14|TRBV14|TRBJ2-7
CASSQTGGTYEQYF
TGTGCCAGCAGCCAGACAGGGGGGACCTACGAGCAGTACTTC
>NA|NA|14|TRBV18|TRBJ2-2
CASSPKYGTGELFF
TGTGCCAGCTCACCAAAGTATGGCACCGGGGAGCTGTTTTTT
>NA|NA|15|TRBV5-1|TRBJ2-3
CASTPAILGTDTQYF
TGCGCCAGCACCCCTGCGATTTTGGGCACAGATACGCAGTATTTT
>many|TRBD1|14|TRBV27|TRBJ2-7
CASSSQGAPLEQYF
TGTGCCAGCAGTTCGCAGGGGGCGCCCCTTGAGCAGTACTTC
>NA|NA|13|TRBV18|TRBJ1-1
CASSRPPYTEAFF
TGTGCCAGCTCCCGGCCCCCTTACACTGAAGCTTTCTTT